This T cell receptor (beta chain) originates from a study of T-cell memory formation after mild COVID-19. The CDR3 contains 13 residues. Germline V gene data show CDR1 as SGHRS and CDR2 as YFSETQ. V shed 0 bases, J shed 3 bases, and the junction held 0 bases outside the gene matches. This clonotype has a count of ten or more. In TCRdb, the 5' RACE reads were re-called with MiXCR into one record per CDR3 protein. The sample lists about 34,000 distinct CDR3 sequences, about 7.3% occurring once. This rearrangement joins TRBV5-1 to TRBJ2-7, with TRBD2 matching over 7 bases. This sequence was found in a young man who had mild COVID-19 (a few samples of this study predate the infection). Cell type and time point are not known. The specimen sequenced was PBMCs or a T cell subset sorted from them (not recorded which). The CDR3 loop is CASSLGEGYEQYF. The CDR3 DNA reads as TGCGCCAGCAGCTTGGGGGAGGGCTACGAGCAGTACTTC.